The TCR beta chain under discussion was sequenced for a study of human T cells and chemical hapten exposure. Overall study context: The study traced per-sample TCR yield variation mainly to small differences in pooled library volumes. Study-level points and caveats: TCRs at a frequency above 1 in 1000 stayed unchanged with DPC sensitization.

Individual cDNA molecules each carried unique molecular identifiers attached by the library. In TCRdb, the 5' RACE reads were re-called with MiXCR into one record per CDR3 protein. The top ten clones hold over 6.5% of a sample with tens of thousands of distinct CDR3 sequences, about 16% of them seen once. The CDR3 extends over 17 amino acids. Trimming stripped 0 bases from V and 4 bases from J, with 19 bases between. In germline, CDR1 is SGHRS, CDR2 YFSETQ. Whole blood, unfractionated, served as the material for total RNA extraction. About this clonotype: Its target is not known.

The V call is TRBV5-1, the J call TRBJ1-2; no clear D. This TCR came from a female donor in good health. The CDR3 sequence is CASSLDSNARPSYGYTF. DNA for the CDR3: TGCGCCAGCAGCTTGGACAGCAACGCCCGGCCTAGCTATGGCTACACCTTC.